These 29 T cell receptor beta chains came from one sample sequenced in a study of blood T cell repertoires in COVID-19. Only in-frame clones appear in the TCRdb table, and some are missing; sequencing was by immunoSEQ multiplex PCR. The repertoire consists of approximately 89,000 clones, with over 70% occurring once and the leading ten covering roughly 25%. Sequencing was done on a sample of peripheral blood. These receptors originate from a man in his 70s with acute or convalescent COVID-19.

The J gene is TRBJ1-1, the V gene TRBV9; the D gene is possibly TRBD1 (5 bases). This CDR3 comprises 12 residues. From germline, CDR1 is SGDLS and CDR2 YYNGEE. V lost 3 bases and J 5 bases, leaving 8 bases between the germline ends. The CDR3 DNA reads TGTGCCAGCAGCGCCGGGGGGACTGAAGCTTTCTTT. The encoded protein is CASSAGGTEAFF.

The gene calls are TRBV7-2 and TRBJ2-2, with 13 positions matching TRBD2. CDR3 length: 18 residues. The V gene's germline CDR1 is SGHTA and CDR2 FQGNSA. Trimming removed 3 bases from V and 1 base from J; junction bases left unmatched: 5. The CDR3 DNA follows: TGTGCCAGCAGCTTGTCCGGGACTAGCGGGATGAACACCGGGGAGCTGTTTTTT. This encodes CASSLSGTSGMNTGELFF.

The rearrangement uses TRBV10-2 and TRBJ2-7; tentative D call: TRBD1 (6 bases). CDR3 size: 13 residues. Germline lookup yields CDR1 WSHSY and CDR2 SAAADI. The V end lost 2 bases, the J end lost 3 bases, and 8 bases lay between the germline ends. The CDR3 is CASSETGRYEQYF. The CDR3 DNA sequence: TGCGCCAGCAGTGAGACAGGGCGCTACGAGCAGTACTTC.

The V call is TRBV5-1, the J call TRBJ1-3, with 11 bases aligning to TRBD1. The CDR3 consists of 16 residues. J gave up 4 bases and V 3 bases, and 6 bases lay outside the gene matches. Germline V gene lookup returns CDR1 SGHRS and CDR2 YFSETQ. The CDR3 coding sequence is TGCGCCAGCAGCTCGCGGACAGGGGGCAAAGGAAACACCATATATTTT. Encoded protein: CASSSRTGGKGNTIYF.

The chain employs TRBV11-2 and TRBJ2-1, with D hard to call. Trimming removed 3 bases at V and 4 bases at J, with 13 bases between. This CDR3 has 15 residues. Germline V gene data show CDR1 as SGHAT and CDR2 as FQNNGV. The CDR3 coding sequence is TGTGCCAGCAGCTTGTCACAGCCCGTATACAATGAGCAGTTCTTC. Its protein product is CASSLSQPVYNEQFF.

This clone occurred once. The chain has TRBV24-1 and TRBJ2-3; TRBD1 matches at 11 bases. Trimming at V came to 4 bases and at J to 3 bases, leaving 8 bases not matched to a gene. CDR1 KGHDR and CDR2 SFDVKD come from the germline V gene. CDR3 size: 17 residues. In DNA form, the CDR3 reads TGTGCCACCAGTGACCCCTTCCGGGACAGGGGGACAGATACGCAGTATTTT. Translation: CATSDPFRDRGTDTQYF.

As DNA, the CDR3 is TGCAGCGTTGAAGGGCTGTTGCCCTACGAGCAGTACTTC. Amino acid sequence: CSVEGLLPYEQYF. The chain uses TRBV29-1 and TRBJ2-7; no firm D call. The CDR3 totals 13 residues. From germline, CDR1 is SQVTM and CDR2 ANQGSEA. Trimming shortened V by 1 base and J by 2 bases, and 9 bases separated the two germline ends.

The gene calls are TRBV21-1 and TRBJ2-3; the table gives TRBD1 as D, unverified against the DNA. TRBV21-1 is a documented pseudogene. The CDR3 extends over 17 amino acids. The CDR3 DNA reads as TGTGCCAGCAGCAAAGCGCGCCGGGACAGAAGCACAGATACGCAGTATTTT. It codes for CASSKARRDRSTDTQYF.

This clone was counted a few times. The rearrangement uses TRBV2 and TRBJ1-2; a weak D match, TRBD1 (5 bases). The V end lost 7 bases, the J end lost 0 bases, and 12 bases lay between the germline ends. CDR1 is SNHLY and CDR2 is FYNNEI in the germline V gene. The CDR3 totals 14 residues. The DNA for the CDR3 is TGTGCCAGCACCAGGGTTTCAACTAACTATGGCTACACCTTC. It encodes CASTRVSTNYGYTF.

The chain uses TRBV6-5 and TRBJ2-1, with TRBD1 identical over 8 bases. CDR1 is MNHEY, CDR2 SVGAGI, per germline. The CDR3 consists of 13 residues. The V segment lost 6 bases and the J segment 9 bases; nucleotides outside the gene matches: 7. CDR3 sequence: CASRPPGGGEQFF. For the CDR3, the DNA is TGTGCCAGCAGACCTCCAGGGGGCGGTGAGCAGTTCTTC.

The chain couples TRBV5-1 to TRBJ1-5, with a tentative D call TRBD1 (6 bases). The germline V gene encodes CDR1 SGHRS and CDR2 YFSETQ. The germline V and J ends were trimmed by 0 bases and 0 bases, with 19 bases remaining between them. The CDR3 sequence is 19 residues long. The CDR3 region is CASSLGRDGGRNSNQPQHF. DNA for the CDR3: TGCGCCAGCAGCTTGGGTCGGGACGGGGGGCGGAATAGCAATCAGCCCCAGCATTTT.

The CDR3 DNA reads TGTGCCAGCAGCCTACAGGGCCCGGACACTGAAGCTTTCTTT. This encodes CASSLQGPDTEAFF. This chain uses TRBV6-2 or TRBV6-3 with TRBJ1-1, with D possibly matching TRBD1 (6 bases). There are 14 residues in the CDR3. V lost 6 bases and J 3 bases, leaving 14 bases between the germline ends. Per the germline V gene, CDR1 is MNHEY and CDR2 is SVGEGT.

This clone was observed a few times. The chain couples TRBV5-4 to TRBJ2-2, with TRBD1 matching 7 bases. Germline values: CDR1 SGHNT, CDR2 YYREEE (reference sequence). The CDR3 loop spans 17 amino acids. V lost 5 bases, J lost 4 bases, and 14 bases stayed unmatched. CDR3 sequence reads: CASSPTFDRASTGELFF. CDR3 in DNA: TGTGCCAGCAGTCCTACATTTGACAGGGCCAGCACCGGGGAGCTGTTTTTT.

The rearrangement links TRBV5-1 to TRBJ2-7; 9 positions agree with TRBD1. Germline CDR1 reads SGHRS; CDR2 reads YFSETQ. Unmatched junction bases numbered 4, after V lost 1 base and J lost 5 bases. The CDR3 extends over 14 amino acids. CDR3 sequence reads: CASSLTGQGNEQYF. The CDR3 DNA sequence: TGCGCCAGCAGCTTGACGGGACAGGGCAACGAGCAGTACTTC.

The CDR3 DNA follows: TGTGCCAGCAGTTTATATGGGACTGACTCCTACGAGCAGTACTTC. This gives the protein CASSLYGTDSYEQYF. The chain uses TRBV27 and TRBJ2-7, with D possibly being TRBD2 (6 bases). Germline V gene lookup returns CDR1 MNHEY and CDR2 SMNVEV (reference sequence). The V and J ends lost 1 base and 0 bases respectively, with 10 bases between them. The CDR3 loop spans 15 amino acids.

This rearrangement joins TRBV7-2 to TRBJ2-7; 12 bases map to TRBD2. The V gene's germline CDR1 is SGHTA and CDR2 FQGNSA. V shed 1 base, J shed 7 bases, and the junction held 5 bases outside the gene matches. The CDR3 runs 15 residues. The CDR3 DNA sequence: TGTGCCAGCAGCTTAGTCGTAGGACTAGCGGGAGAGCAGTACTTC. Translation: CASSLVVGLAGEQYF.

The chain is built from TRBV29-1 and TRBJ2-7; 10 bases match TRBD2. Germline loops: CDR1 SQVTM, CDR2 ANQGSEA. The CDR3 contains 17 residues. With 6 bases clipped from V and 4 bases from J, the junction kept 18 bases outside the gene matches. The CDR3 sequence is CSVTQTAGGPNRYEQYF. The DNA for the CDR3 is TGCAGCGTAACCCAAACAGCGGGAGGGCCGAATAGGTACGAGCAGTACTTC.

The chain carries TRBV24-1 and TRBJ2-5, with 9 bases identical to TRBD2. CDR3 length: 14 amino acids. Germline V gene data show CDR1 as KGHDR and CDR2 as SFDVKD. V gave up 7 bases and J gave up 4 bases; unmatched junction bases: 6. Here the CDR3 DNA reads TGTGCCACCAGGGAAGCGGGAGGTGGAGAGACCCAGTACTTC. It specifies CATREAGGGETQYF.

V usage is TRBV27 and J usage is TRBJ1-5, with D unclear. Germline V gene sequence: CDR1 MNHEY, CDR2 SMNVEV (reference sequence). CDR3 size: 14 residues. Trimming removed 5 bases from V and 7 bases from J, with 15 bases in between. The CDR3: CASSAAGSGQPQHF. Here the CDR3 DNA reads TGTGCCAGCAGTGCCGCGGGGTCAGGCCAGCCCCAGCATTTT.

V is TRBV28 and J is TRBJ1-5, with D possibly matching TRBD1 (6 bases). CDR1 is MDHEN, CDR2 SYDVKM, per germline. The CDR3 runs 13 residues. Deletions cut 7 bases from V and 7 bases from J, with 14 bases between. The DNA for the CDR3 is TGTGCCAGCACCAGACAGGTCCGGCAGCCCCAGCATTTT. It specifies CASTRQVRQPQHF.

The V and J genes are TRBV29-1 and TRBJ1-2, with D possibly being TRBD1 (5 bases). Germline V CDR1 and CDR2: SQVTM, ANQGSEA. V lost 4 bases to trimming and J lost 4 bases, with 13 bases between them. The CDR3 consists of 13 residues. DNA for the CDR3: TGCAGCGTTGGTTCAGGGTATCTCTATGGCTACACCTTC. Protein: CSVGSGYLYGYTF.

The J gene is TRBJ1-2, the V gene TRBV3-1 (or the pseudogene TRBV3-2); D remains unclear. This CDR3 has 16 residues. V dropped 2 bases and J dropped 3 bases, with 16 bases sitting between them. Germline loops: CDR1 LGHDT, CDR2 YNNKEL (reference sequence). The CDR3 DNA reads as TGTGCCAGCAGCCAAAAAGTCGGCACTATCTACTATGGCTACACCTTC. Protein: CASSQKVGTIYYGYTF.

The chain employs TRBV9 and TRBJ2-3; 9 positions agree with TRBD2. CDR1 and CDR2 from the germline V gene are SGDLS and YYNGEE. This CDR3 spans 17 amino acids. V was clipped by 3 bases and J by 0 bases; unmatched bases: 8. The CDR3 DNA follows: TGTGCCAGCAGCGCTCAGCCTAGCGGGAAAAGCACAGATACGCAGTATTTT. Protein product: CASSAQPSGKSTDTQYF.

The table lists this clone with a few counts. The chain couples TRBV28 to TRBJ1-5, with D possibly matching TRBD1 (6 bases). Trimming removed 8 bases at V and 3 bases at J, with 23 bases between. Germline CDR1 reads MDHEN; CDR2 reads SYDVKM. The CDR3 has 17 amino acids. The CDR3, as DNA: TGTGCCAGCTTTAGGGGGGGGACACTAACGATCAATCAGCCCCAGCATTTT. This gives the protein CASFRGGTLTINQPQHF.

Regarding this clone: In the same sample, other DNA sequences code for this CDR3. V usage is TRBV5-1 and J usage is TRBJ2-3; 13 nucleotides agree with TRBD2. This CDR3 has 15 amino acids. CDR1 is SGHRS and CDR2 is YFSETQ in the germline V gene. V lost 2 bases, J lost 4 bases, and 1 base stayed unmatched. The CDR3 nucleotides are TGCGCCAGCAGCTTAGGACTAGCGGGAGCAGATACGCAGTATTTT. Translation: CASSLGLAGADTQYF.

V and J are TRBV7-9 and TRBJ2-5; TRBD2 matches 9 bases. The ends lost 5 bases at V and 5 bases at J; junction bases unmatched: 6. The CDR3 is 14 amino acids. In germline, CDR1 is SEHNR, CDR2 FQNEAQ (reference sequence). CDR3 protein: CASSHSSGTETQYF. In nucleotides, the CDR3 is TGTGCCAGCAGCCACTCTAGCGGGACGGAGACCCAGTACTTC.

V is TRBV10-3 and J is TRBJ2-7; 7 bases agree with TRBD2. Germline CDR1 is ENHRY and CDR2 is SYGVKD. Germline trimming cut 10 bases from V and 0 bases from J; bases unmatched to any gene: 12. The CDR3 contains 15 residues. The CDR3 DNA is TGTGCCACCCAGAGGTCGGGGGGAAACTCCTACGAGCAGTACTTC. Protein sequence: CATQRSGGNSYEQYF.

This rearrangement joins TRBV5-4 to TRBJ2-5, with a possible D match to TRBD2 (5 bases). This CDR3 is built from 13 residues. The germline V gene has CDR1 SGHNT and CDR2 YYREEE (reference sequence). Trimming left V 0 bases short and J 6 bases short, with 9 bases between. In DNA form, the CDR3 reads TGTGCCAGCAGCTTGGCTAGCCGGCAGACCCAGTACTTC. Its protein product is CASSLASRQTQYF.

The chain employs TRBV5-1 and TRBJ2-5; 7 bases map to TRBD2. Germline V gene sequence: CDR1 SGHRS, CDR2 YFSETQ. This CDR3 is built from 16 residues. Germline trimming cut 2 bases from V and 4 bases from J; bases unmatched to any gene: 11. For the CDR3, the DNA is TGCGCCAGCAGCTTTCTGGGAGGGGCTGTTTCAGAGACCCAGTACTTC. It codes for CASSFLGGAVSETQYF. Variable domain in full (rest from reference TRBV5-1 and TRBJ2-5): KAGVTQTPRYLIKTRGQQVTLSCSPISGHRSVSWYQQTPGQGLQFLFEYFSETQRNKGNFPGRFSGRQFSNSRSEMNVSTLELGDSALYLCASSFLGGAVSETQYFGPGTRLLVL.